This T cell receptor beta chain was captured by sequencing in a study of blood T cell repertoires in COVID-19. Whole-study context: PBMCs, B-cell-depleted T cells, or T cells provided the cDNA or gDNA that made up the material.

Looked up from germline, CDR1 is MGHRA and CDR2 is YSYEKL. V was pared by 1 base and J by 10 bases, with 12 bases of the junction left unmatched. CDR3 length equals 17 residues. Some clones are missing from TCRdb's copy, which holds only in-frame ones; the method was immunoSEQ multiplex PCR. Here the sample spans 160,000 or so clones, more than 75% being singletons. Sequenced material: PBMCs or T cells enriched from blood (not recorded which). This TCR was recovered from a woman between 50 and 59 years old who had recovered from COVID-19. V usage is TRBV4-1 and J usage is TRBJ1-6, with 8 bases matching TRBD1. The CDR3 sequence: CASSQGLFGQGDSPLHF. The CDR3 region has the DNA TGCGCCAGCAGCCAAGGTCTCTTCGGACAGGGAGACTCACCCCTCCACTTT.